These T cell receptor beta chains were read from a single sample in a study of T-cell reconstitution after alpha-beta-depleted transplantation in children. TCRdb reprocessed the PCR reads with MiXCR, giving one entry per CDR3 protein. The sample records 600,000 to 800,000 distinct CDR3 sequences, about an eighth being singletons. The sample consisted of PBMCs, taken before TCRalphabeta/CD19-depleted stem cell transplant. All receptors come from a girl aged 2-10 years with congenital amegakaryocytic thrombocytopenia, due to receive a stem cell transplant. Each CDR3 is given with its conserved first and last residue. D genes are given only for firm matches. Clone size appears in some rows only: once, few, many, or a class for an expanded clone.

d_call,clone_size,j_call,v_call,cdr3_nt,cdr3_aa
TRBD2,many,TRBJ2-1,TRBV29-1,TGCAGCGCCCATAGCGGGATGCAGTTCTTC,CSAHSGMQFF
TRBD2,-,TRBJ2-3,TRBV20-1,TGCAGTGCTAGCCCCCGGACGGGAGGAACAGATACGCAGTATTTT,CSASPRTGGTDTQYF
-,many,TRBJ2-3,TRBV12-3/TRBV12-4,TGTGCCAGCAGTCTGGACTGGGCAGATACGCAGTATTTT,CASSLDWADTQYF
TRBD2,few,TRBJ2-1,TRBV7-9,TGTGCCAGCAGCTTAGAGCTGGGGACTAGCGGGTACAATGAGCAGTTCTTC,CASSLELGTSGYNEQFF
TRBD1,few,TRBJ1-4,TRBV27,TGTGCCAGCAGTTTATGGGACAGCGAAAAACTGTTTTTT,CASSLWDSEKLFF
-,many,TRBJ2-2,TRBV20-1,TGCAGTGCTGGATCCGCACATTTCACCGGGGAGCTGTTTTTT,CSAGSAHFTGELFF
TRBD2,many,TRBJ2-7,TRBV20-1,TGCAGTGCTAGAAGGCGGGAGAAATACGAGCAGTACTTC,CSARRREKYEQYF
TRBD2,-,TRBJ2-7,TRBV10-3,TGTGCCATCAGTGCTAGCGGAGAGATGGACGAGCAGTACTTC,CAISASGEMDEQYF
-,many,TRBJ2-2,TRBV5-1,TGCGCCAGCAGCCCAGACCTCAGAAACACCGGGGAGCTGTTTTTT,CASSPDLRNTGELFF
-,few,TRBJ2-3,TRBV27,TGTGCCAGCCCTCTGACACGGGGCACAGATACGCAGTATTTT,CASPLTRGTDTQYF
-,few,TRBJ2-1,TRBV15,TGTGCCACCAGCGAGACCCTAGCGTCTGAGCAGTTCTTC,CATSETLASEQFF
-,few,TRBJ1-2,TRBV12-3/TRBV12-4,TGTGCCAGCAGTTTATCGAGAGGGAACGGCTACACCTTC,CASSLSRGNGYTF
-,-,TRBJ1-4,TRBV10-1,TGCGCCAGCAGTGAGGACCCCGCGAATGAAAAACTGTTTTTT,CASSEDPANEKLFF
TRBD2,many,TRBJ2-5,TRBV5-5,TGTGCCAGCAGCCCGGGACTAGCGGTACAAGAGACCCAGTACTTC,CASSPGLAVQETQYF
-,many,TRBJ2-1,TRBV5-1,TGCGCCAGCAGCTTGGGTGCAAATCAGCAGTTCTTC,CASSLGANQQFF
TRBD2,-,TRBJ2-1,TRBV10-2,TGCGCCAGCAGTTCACTAGCGGCCTCCTACAATGAGCAGTTCTTC,CASSSLAASYNEQFF
-,many,TRBJ2-5,TRBV12-3/TRBV12-4,TGTGCCAGCAGTTTTCTACAGAGTCAAGAGACCCAGTACTTC,CASSFLQSQETQYF
TRBD1,many,TRBJ2-1,TRBV5-1,TGCGCCAGCAGCCCCGGGACAGGGAATGGCAATGAGCAGTTCTTC,CASSPGTGNGNEQFF
-,many,TRBJ1-1,TRBV20-1,TGCAGTGCCCTACCGGGATACATGAACACTGAAGCTTTCTTT,CSALPGYMNTEAFF
-,many,TRBJ1-1,TRBV5-1,TGCGCCAGCAGCCCAGCTCGGGCGGGGTTGAGTGCTGAAGCTTTCTTT,CASSPARAGLSAEAFF
TRBD1,many,TRBJ2-5,TRBV15,TGTGCCACCAGCAGAGATGGGGGACAGGGGGAAGAGACCCAGTACTTC,CATSRDGGQGEETQYF
-,-,TRBJ2-2,TRBV29-1,TGCAGCGTAGCCCTTGGAGCCCGAGGAGCCGGGGAGCTGTTTTTT,CSVALGARGAGELFF
TRBD2,many,TRBJ2-2,TRBV12-3/TRBV12-4,TGTGCCAGCAGTAAAGTAGCGGGAGCGAACACCGGGGAGCTGTTTTTT,CASSKVAGANTGELFF
TRBD2,many,TRBJ2-1,TRBV6-5,TGTGCCAGCAGTTTTGAGCGGGAGTTCTACAATGAGCAGTTCTTC,CASSFEREFYNEQFF
TRBD2,many,TRBJ2-5,TRBV4-1,TGCGCCAGCAGCCAGGGACTAGCGGGAGTACACCTTGAGACCCAGTACTTC,CASSQGLAGVHLETQYF
-,-,TRBJ2-1,TRBV20-1,TGCAGTGCTAGACGAATAGTAGGGGCTAATGAGCAGTTCTTC,CSARRIVGANEQFF
-,many,TRBJ2-3,TRBV5-1,TGCGCCAGCAGCTTGGGGTACGGGAGAGATACGCAGTATTTT,CASSLGYGRDTQYF
TRBD2,many,TRBJ2-5,TRBV29-1,TGCAGCGTTGATTCGGGACTAGCGGGAGTCCCCCAGTACTTC,CSVDSGLAGVPQYF
-,few,TRBJ2-5,TRBV12-3/TRBV12-4,TGTGCCAGCAGCGCCGGGCAAAGGGAGACCCAGTACTTC,CASSAGQRETQYF
TRBD1,many,TRBJ2-7,TRBV7-6,TGTGCCAGCAGCACATGGACAGGGGGCGCATTCGAGCAGTACTTC,CASSTWTGGAFEQYF
-,-,TRBJ1-1,TRBV5-5,TGTGCCAGCAGCTTTTCCGAATTTACTGAAGCTTTCTTT,CASSFSEFTEAFF
-,once,TRBJ2-5,TRBV15,TGTGCCACCAGCAGAGATCAGGGGCTAAGAGAGACCCAGTACTTC,CATSRDQGLRETQYF
-,many,TRBJ1-1,TRBV10-1,TGCGCCAGCAACAAGCGGGAAAACACTGAAGCTTTCTTT,CASNKRENTEAFF
-,many,TRBJ2-1,TRBV20-1,TGCAGTGCTAATCAGGAGTACAATGAGCAGTTCTTC,CSANQEYNEQFF
TRBD1,-,TRBJ2-3,TRBV7-6,TGTGCCAGCAGCGACCGGGACAGGGATGGGGATACGCAGTATTTT,CASSDRDRDGDTQYF
TRBD2,many,TRBJ2-6,TRBV18,TGTGCCAGCTCACCCTTACTAGCGGGAGTTTCCTCTGGGGCCAACGTCCTGACTTTC,CASSPLLAGVSSGANVLTF
TRBD1,many,TRBJ1-1,TRBV15,TGTGCCACCAGCAGGACTCAGGGGGGGGCTGAAGCTTTCTTT,CATSRTQGGAEAFF
-,-,TRBJ2-3,TRBV20-1,TGCAGTGCTTTCCCTTTTGATACGCAGTATTTT,CSAFPFDTQYF
TRBD2,many,TRBJ2-3,TRBV24-1,TGTGCCACCAGTGATTACCTAGCGGGAGGACCCACAGATACGCAGTATTTT,CATSDYLAGGPTDTQYF
-,many,TRBJ2-7,TRBV5-4,TGTGCCAGCAGCATAGACAGCTCCTACGAGCAGTACTTC,CASSIDSSYEQYF
TRBD2,-,TRBJ2-7,TRBV7-8,TGTGCCAGCAGCCTAGGAAGCGGGAAGGGTGAGCAGTACTTC,CASSLGSGKGEQYF
-,few,TRBJ1-2,TRBV7-9,TGTGCCAGCAGCTCCGGCTACACCTTC,CASSSGYTF
TRBD2,-,TRBJ2-2,TRBV10-3,TGTGCCACCGGGACTAGCGGGAGAGAGACCGGGGAGCTGTTTTTT,CATGTSGRETGELFF
TRBD1,many,TRBJ1-3,TRBV5-6,TGTGCCAGCAGCGAGGGGGCGGCAGGAAACACCATATATTTT,CASSEGAAGNTIYF
TRBD2,-,TRBJ2-5,TRBV5-1,TGCGCCAGCAGCTTTAGCGGGGGCTTAATGGAGACCCAGTACTTC,CASSFSGGLMETQYF